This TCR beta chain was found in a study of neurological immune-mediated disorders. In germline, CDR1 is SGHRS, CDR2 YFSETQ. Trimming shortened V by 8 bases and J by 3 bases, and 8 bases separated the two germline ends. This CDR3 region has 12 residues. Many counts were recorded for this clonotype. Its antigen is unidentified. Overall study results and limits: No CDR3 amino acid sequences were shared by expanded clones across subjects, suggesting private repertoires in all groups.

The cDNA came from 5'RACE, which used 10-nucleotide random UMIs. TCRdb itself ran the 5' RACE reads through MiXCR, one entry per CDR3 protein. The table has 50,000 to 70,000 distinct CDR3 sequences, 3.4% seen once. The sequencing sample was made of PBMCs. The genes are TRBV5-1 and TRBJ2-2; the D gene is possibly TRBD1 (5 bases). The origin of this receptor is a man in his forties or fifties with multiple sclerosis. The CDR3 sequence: CASPTDTGELFF. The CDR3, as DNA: TGCGCCAGTCCGACAGACACCGGGGAGCTGTTTTTT.